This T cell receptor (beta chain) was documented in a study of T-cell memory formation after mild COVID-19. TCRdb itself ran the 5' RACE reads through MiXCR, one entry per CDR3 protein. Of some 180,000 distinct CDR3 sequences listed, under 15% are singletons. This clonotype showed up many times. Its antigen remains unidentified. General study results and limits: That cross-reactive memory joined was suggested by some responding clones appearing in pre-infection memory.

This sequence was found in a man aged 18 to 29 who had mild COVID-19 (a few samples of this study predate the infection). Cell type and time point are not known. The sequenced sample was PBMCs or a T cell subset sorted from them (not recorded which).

CDR3 protein: CASSLVLGIGSGGAAQYF. The CDR3 DNA follows: TGTGCCAGCAGCTTAGTTCTCGGGATTGGTAGCGGGGGGGCCGCGCAGTACTTC. This sequence joins TRBV7-2 and TRBJ2-7; TRBD2 matches at 11 bases. Germline V gene sequence: CDR1 SGHTA, CDR2 FQGNSA. With 1 base clipped from V and 9 bases from J, the junction kept 17 bases outside the gene matches. The CDR3 contains 18 residues.